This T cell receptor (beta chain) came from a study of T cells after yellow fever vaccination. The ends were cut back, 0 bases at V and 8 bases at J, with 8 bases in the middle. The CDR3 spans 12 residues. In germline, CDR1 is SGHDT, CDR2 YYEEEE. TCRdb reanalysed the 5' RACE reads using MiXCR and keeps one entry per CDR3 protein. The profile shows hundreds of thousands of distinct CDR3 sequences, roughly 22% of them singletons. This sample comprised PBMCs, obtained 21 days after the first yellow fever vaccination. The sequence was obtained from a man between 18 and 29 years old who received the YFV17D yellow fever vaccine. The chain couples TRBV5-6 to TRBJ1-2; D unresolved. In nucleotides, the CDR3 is TGTGCCAGCAGCTTGGAACACTGGGGCTACACCTTC. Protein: CASSLEHWGYTF.